These T cell receptor beta chains were read from a single sample in a study of cytomegalovirus exposure and HLA in healthy donors. Only in-frame clones appear in the TCRdb table, and some are missing; sequencing was by immunoSEQ multiplex PCR. The sample carries 90,000 to 120,000 clones, about 80% recorded once. The specimen sequenced was PBMCs. These TCRs come from a female donor in good health and CMV-seropositive. CDR3s include the opening cysteine and the closing phenylalanine or tryptophan. Fields, in order: CDR3 length, D gene, V gene, clone size, J gene, CDR3 DNA, CDR3 protein. A D gene is named only where the DNA matches it firmly. Size is omitted from some rows. Given values are once, few, many or a class for expanded clones.

14,TRBD1,TRBV25-1,few,TRBJ1-2,TGTGCCAGCAGTGAATACAGGGGGACCGGGGGCTACACCTTC,CASSEYRGTGGYTF
15,TRBD1,TRBV5-1,NA,TRBJ2-5,TGCGCCAGCAGCTCGGGCGGGACAGGGCGGGAGACCCAGTACTTC,CASSSGGTGRETQYF
15,NA,TRBV30,NA,TRBJ1-4,TGTGCCTGGAACAACAGGGTCGCCGGAAATGAAAAACTGTTTTTT,CAWNNRVAGNEKLFF
15,TRBD2,TRBV6-5,once,TRBJ2-5,TGTGCCAGCAGTTATGGACGGGGGGGCGGAAAGACCCAGTACTTC,CASSYGRGGGKTQYF
14,TRBD1,TRBV6-5,few,TRBJ1-5,TGTGCCAGCAGTACAGGGGCGGGCAATCAGCCCCAGCATTTT,CASSTGAGNQPQHF
15,TRBD2,TRBV27,few,TRBJ2-2,TGTGCCAGCGGACTAGCGGGAGCGAACACCGGGGAGCTGTTTTTT,CASGLAGANTGELFF
14,TRBD2,TRBV9,NA,TRBJ2-3,TGTGCCAGCAGCGACAGCGGGCGGGGGGATACGCAGTATTTT,CASSDSGRGDTQYF
15,NA,TRBV28,NA,TRBJ1-5,TGTGCCAGCATCTTCGAGGGTTTAAGCAATCAGCCCCAGCATTTT,CASIFEGLSNQPQHF
14,NA,TRBV6-6,NA,TRBJ1-5,TGTGCCAGCAGCTCGGAGATTAGCAATCAGCCCCAGCATTTT,CASSSEISNQPQHF
17,TRBD2,TRBV28,NA,TRBJ2-2,TGTGCCAGCAGTTTTAGTATCGCGGGAGGGAACACCGGGGAGCTGTTTTTT,CASSFSIAGGNTGELFF
15,NA,TRBV4-2,NA,TRBJ2-7,TGTGCCAGCAGCCCAGCCGGGACAACGGGAACCGAGCAGTACTTC,CASSPAGTTGTEQYF
15,TRBD1,TRBV13,few,TRBJ1-3,TGTGCCAGCAGCCCAGCAGGGGGCTCTGGAAACACCATATATTTT,CASSPAGGSGNTIYF
15,TRBD2,TRBV4-1,NA,TRBJ2-7,TGCGCCAGCAGCCAAGGACTAGCGGTAACCTACGAGCAGTACTTC,CASSQGLAVTYEQYF
17,TRBD2,TRBV27,NA,TRBJ2-3,TGTGCCAGCAGTCGGGGACTGGGCGGGAGAGAAGCAGATACGCAGTATTTT,CASSRGLGGREADTQYF
14,TRBD2,TRBV28,NA,TRBJ2-7,TGTGCCAGCAGTTTCCGCGGGAGCTCCTACGAGCAGTACTTC,CASSFRGSSYEQYF
15,NA,TRBV11-2,NA,TRBJ2-7,TGTGCCAGCAGCTTACGACAAGTTAGTTCCTACGAGCAGTACTTC,CASSLRQVSSYEQYF
13,TRBD2,TRBV15,NA,TRBJ2-1,TGTGCCACCAGCAGAGGTCGAGCGGGGGAGCAGTTCTTC,CATSRGRAGEQFF
12,NA,TRBV7-2,few,TRBJ1-3,TGTGCCAGCAGCTCACAGGCGCTCCCCATATATTTT,CASSSQALPIYF
15,NA,TRBV19,NA,TRBJ2-5,TGTGCCAGTAGTATAAGTGGGCAGGGGTGGGAGACCCAGTACTTC,CASSISGQGWETQYF
13,NA,TRBV6-1,few,TRBJ1-1,TGTGCCAGCAGTGATTACAAACACACTGAAGCTTTCTTT,CASSDYKHTEAFF
15,NA,TRBV5-1,NA,TRBJ2-1,TGCGCCAGCAGCTTGGCCGGGAGCTCCTACAATGAGCAGTTCTTC,CASSLAGSSYNEQFF
15,NA,TRBV7-2,NA,TRBJ2-6,TGTGCCAGCAGCTTATCGGGCTCTGGGGCCAACGTCCTGACTTTC,CASSLSGSGANVLTF
14,NA,TRBV6-1,once,TRBJ1-2,TGTGCCAGCAGTACAGGGTGGGCAAGCTATGGCTACACCTTC,CASSTGWASYGYTF
15,TRBD2,TRBV30,NA,TRBJ2-1,TGTGCCTGGAGCTCGGGACTAGCGGGATACAATGAGCAGTTCTTC,CAWSSGLAGYNEQFF
21,TRBD2,TRBV6-7,NA,TRBJ2-3,TGTGCCAGCAGTTACAGGTACGAGGGACTAGCGCCGCTTCCGTACACAGATACGCAGTATTTT,CASSYRYEGLAPLPYTDTQYF
13,NA,TRBV18,once,TRBJ2-7,TGTGCCAGCTCACCACGCACTAGCCGCGAGCAGTACTTC,CASSPRTSREQYF
15,TRBD1,TRBV27,NA,TRBJ2-2,TGTGCCAGCAGTTTGGACAGGCGAGGCACCGGGGAGCTGTTTTTT,CASSLDRRGTGELFF
17,TRBD2,TRBV5-6,NA,TRBJ2-1,TGTGCCAGCAGCTTGGCCTATTTTAGGACTAGCGGGAGCTTCCAAATCTTC,CASSLAYFRTSGSFQIF
19,NA,TRBV4-1,few,TRBJ2-6,TGCGCCAGCAGCCCCCGTTGGGGGGAAGTCGTATCTGGGGCCAACGTCCTGACTTTC,CASSPRWGEVVSGANVLTF
16,TRBD2,TRBV6-1,NA,TRBJ2-7,TGTGCCAGCAGTGAAGCTGGGGCTAGCGGGGGCTACGAGCAGTACTTC,CASSEAGASGGYEQYF
13,NA,TRBV6-5,NA,TRBJ2-5,TGTGCCAGCAGTATAACAGGTCCAGAGACCCAGTACTTC,CASSITGPETQYF
12,NA,TRBV7-9,NA,TRBJ1-6,TGTTCCACGACAAAGACCAATTCACCCCTCCACTTT,CSTTKTNSPLHF
15,NA,TRBV25-1,NA,TRBJ2-7,TGTGCCAGCAGTGATCCCAGACTAGGTATCTACGAGCAGTACTTC,CASSDPRLGIYEQYF
16,NA,TRBV7-2,NA,TRBJ1-6,TGTGCCAGCAGCTCTCGGGGGAATCGACCCAATTCACCCCTCCACTTT,CASSSRGNRPNSPLHF
15,TRBD1,TRBV27,NA,TRBJ2-2,TGTGCCAGCAGTTTAGAGACAGGGGTGACCGGGGAGCTGTTTTTT,CASSLETGVTGELFF
15,TRBD1,TRBV5-1,NA,TRBJ2-1,TGCGCCAGCACCGCGACAGGGGTCTACTACAATGAGCAGTTCTTC,CASTATGVYYNEQFF
16,NA,TRBV6-1,NA,TRBJ1-5,TGTGCCAGCAGTGAAGGGACACTTTATAGCAATCAGCCCCAGCATTTT,CASSEGTLYSNQPQHF